Listed below are T cell receptor beta chains from one sample, sequenced in a study of cytomegalovirus exposure and HLA in healthy donors. Assay used: immunoSEQ multiplex PCR; TCRdb lists only in-frame clones, some missing. The sample consists of about 190,000 clones, roughly 80% of them appearing once. Sequenced: PBMCs. The receptors shown here come from a man in his forties in good health and CMV-seropositive. Both conserved end residues are part of each CDR3. Each record gives: J gene, D gene, clone size, V gene, CDR3 protein, CDR3 DNA. The D gene is left open where the match is weak. Expanded clones get a size class; other rows say once, few or many, or leave the size out.

>TRBJ1-5|-|-|TRBV19
CASSSQGFGNQPQHF
TGTGCCAGTAGTAGCCAGGGTTTTGGAAATCAGCCCCAGCATTTT
>TRBJ1-3|TRBD1|-|TRBV2
CASISRGLGNTIYF
TGTGCCAGCATTAGCAGGGGGCTTGGAAACACCATATATTTT
>TRBJ2-1|TRBD2|once|TRBV29-1
CSVGLGDNEQFF
TGCAGCGTCGGACTAGGAGACAATGAGCAGTTCTTC
>TRBJ1-4|-|-|TRBV28
CASSLGSSTNEKLFF
TGTGCCAGCAGTTTGGGGAGTAGCACTAATGAAAAACTGTTTTTT
>TRBJ2-7|TRBD1|-|TRBV7-2
CASSFGTDYEQYF
TGTGCCAGCAGCTTCGGGACAGACTACGAGCAGTACTTC
>TRBJ2-7|TRBD1|-|TRBV4-1
CASSAPTGSLGEQYF
TGCGCCAGCAGCGCCCCGACAGGGTCTCTCGGTGAGCAGTACTTC
>TRBJ1-5|TRBD1|-|TRBV19
CASSRDRGNNQPQHF
TGTGCCAGTAGTCGGGACAGGGGAAACAATCAGCCCCAGCATTTT
>TRBJ2-3|TRBD2|-|TRBV7-9
CASSWGRSGGAFSTDTQYF
TGTGCCAGCAGCTGGGGCAGGAGCGGGGGGGCCTTTAGCACAGATACGCAGTATTTT
>TRBJ1-4|TRBD1|few|TRBV4-2
CASSQRQGLNGATNEKLFF
TGTGCCAGCAGCCAACGACAGGGATTAAACGGGGCAACTAATGAAAAACTGTTTTTT
>TRBJ1-1|-|-|TRBV10-2
CASSDRVSMNTEAFF
TGCGCCAGCAGTGACAGGGTTTCTATGAACACTGAAGCTTTCTTT
>TRBJ2-5|-|-|TRBV11-3
CASSLGWIAASMGQYF
TGTGCCAGCAGCTTAGGCTGGATCGCGGCCTCGATGGGCCAGTACTTC
>TRBJ2-3|-|once|TRBV13
CASTDYSTDTQYF
TGTGCCAGCACAGACTACAGCACAGATACGCAGTATTTT
>TRBJ2-5|-|-|TRBV25-1
CASSESKTQYF
TGTGCCAGCAGTGAATCCAAGACCCAGTACTTC
>TRBJ2-1|-|-|TRBV19
CASSLYNEQFF
TGTGCCAGTTCCCTGTACAATGAGCAGTTCTTC
>TRBJ2-3|TRBD1|-|TRBV7-9
CASRRQGAITDTQYF
TGTGCCAGCAGACGACAGGGGGCTATTACAGATACGCAGTATTTT
>TRBJ2-3|TRBD1|-|TRBV5-4
CASSLGQGGTDTQYF
TGTGCCAGCAGCTTAGGACAGGGTGGCACAGATACGCAGTATTTT
>TRBJ1-2|-|few|TRBV5-1
CASSEQGGYGYTF
TGCGCCAGCAGCGAGCAGGGAGGCTATGGCTACACCTTC
>TRBJ1-2|TRBD1|-|TRBV6-1
CASSELRGYGYTF
TGTGCCAGCAGTGAACTCAGGGGGTATGGCTACACCTTC
>TRBJ2-7|-|-|TRBV6-1
CASSLGSAGYEQYF
TGTGCCAGCAGTTTGGGGTCCGCGGGCTACGAGCAGTACTTC
>TRBJ2-7|TRBD1|-|TRBV30
CAWSVAGGHEQYF
TGTGCCTGGAGTGTGGCAGGGGGCCACGAGCAGTACTTC
>TRBJ1-6|TRBD1|-|TRBV30
CAWSLDRGISPLHF
TGTGCCTGGAGCCTCGACAGGGGAATTTCACCCCTCCACTTT
>TRBJ2-7|-|-|TRBV6-5
CASSDRLRYEQYF
TGTGCCAGCAGTGACAGGTTACGCTACGAGCAGTACTTC
>TRBJ2-7|TRBD1|-|TRBV19
CASSITGAGAYEQYF
TGTGCCAGTAGTATAACAGGGGCCGGGGCCTACGAGCAGTACTTC
>TRBJ1-3|-|once|TRBV6-5
CASSYTEIPGNTIYF
TGTGCCAGCAGTTACACGGAGATCCCTGGAAACACCATATATTTT
>TRBJ2-5|TRBD1|-|TRBV6-5
CASSLDREETQYF
TGTGCCAGCAGTCTCGACAGGGAAGAGACCCAGTACTTC
>TRBJ2-7|TRBD2|-|TRBV9
CASSVGGGTTSQYF
TGTGCCAGCAGCGTAGGGGGGGGGACCACCTCGCAGTACTTC
>TRBJ2-1|TRBD1|-|TRBV10-1
CASSVTGGYNEQFF
TGCGCCAGCAGTGTCACAGGGGGGTACAATGAGCAGTTCTTC
>TRBJ2-7|-|-|TRBV20-1
CSARWRNEQYF
TGCAGTGCTAGATGGAGAAACGAGCAGTACTTC
>TRBJ1-2|TRBD1|-|TRBV7-9
CASSSGQKYGYTF
TGTGCCAGCAGCTCGGGACAGAAGTATGGCTACACCTTC
>TRBJ2-4|-|-|TRBV6-1
CASSEPREMENIQYF
TGTGCCAGCAGTGAACCTCGGGAGATGGAAAACATTCAGTACTTC
>TRBJ1-5|-|-|TRBV4-3
CASSQDPWMGGGSQPQHF
TGCGCCAGCAGCCAAGATCCTTGGATGGGGGGCGGGAGTCAGCCCCAGCATTTT
>TRBJ2-3|-|-|TRBV7-9
CASSPPGFSTDTQYF
TGTGCCAGCAGCCCCCCGGGTTTTAGCACAGATACGCAGTATTTT
>TRBJ2-5|-|-|TRBV5-1
CASSLFTGNQETQYF
TGCGCCAGCAGCTTGTTTACCGGGAACCAAGAGACCCAGTACTTC
>TRBJ2-3|-|few|TRBV7-9
CASSSSGTDTQYF
TGTGCCAGCAGCTCCTCAGGGACAGATACGCAGTATTTT
>TRBJ2-2|-|-|TRBV11-3
CASSLDRTGVNTGELFF
TGTGCCAGCAGCTTAGATCGAACAGGAGTTAACACCGGGGAGCTGTTTTTT
>TRBJ1-1|TRBD1|-|TRBV7-9
CASSPKGQGMQDTEAFF
TGTGCCAGCAGTCCTAAGGGACAGGGGATGCAGGACACTGAAGCTTTCTTT
>TRBJ1-1|TRBD1|-|TRBV9
CASSGRGEAFF
TGTGCCAGCAGCGGCAGGGGGGAAGCTTTCTTT
>TRBJ1-2|-|-|TRBV6-5
CASSSGAGGYTF
TGTGCCAGCAGCTCAGGGGCGGGTGGCTACACCTTC
>TRBJ1-3|-|-|TRBV5-4
CASSSGQSLSGNTIYF
TGTGCCAGCAGCTCCGGACAGTCTCTCTCTGGAAACACCATATATTTT
>TRBJ2-1|-|-|TRBV4-2
CASSKGGGGATGEQFF
TGTGCCAGCAGCAAAGGCGGCGGAGGGGCAACTGGGGAGCAGTTCTTC
>TRBJ2-3|-|-|TRBV28
CASAVSGIPTDTQYF
TGTGCCAGCGCGGTATCCGGGATACCCACAGATACGCAGTATTTT
>TRBJ2-3|-|few|TRBV5-1
CASSDYRESTDTQYF
TGCGCCAGCAGCGATTACAGAGAGAGCACAGATACGCAGTATTTT
>TRBJ2-7|TRBD1|-|TRBV18
CASSPWDRSIYEQYF
TGTGCCAGCTCACCATGGGACAGGTCAATATACGAGCAGTACTTC
>TRBJ2-1|TRBD2|-|TRBV29-1
CSVEGLAGGNYNEQFF
TGCAGCGTGGAAGGACTAGCGGGGGGGAATTACAATGAGCAGTTCTTC
>TRBJ2-5|-|-|TRBV13
CASSLRRADSQETQYF
TGTGCCAGCAGCCTCCGCCGGGCAGACAGCCAAGAGACCCAGTACTTC
>TRBJ1-5|TRBD1|-|TRBV29-1
CSVTGDRNQPQHF
TGCAGCGTAACAGGGGATAGGAATCAGCCCCAGCATTTT
>TRBJ1-3|-|once|TRBV7-8
CASSFGRGSGNTIYF
TGTGCCAGCAGCTTTGGTAGGGGGTCTGGAAACACCATATATTTT
>TRBJ1-2|-|-|TRBV6-5
CASSYSEAYGYTF
TGTGCCAGCAGTTACTCAGAGGCCTATGGCTACACCTTC
>TRBJ2-3|TRBD2|once|TRBV19
CASSREGQSHNTDTQYF
TGTGCCAGCAGTAGGGAGGGCCAAAGCCACAACACAGATACGCAGTATTTT
>TRBJ2-3|TRBD1|few|TRBV4-3
CASSQDPQGEDTQYF
TGCGCCAGCAGCCAAGATCCCCAGGGGGAAGATACGCAGTATTTT
>TRBJ2-3|TRBD1|-|TRBV11-2
CASSFSRARGRTDTQYF
TGTGCCAGCAGCTTTTCACGAGCGAGGGGGCGCACAGATACGCAGTATTTT